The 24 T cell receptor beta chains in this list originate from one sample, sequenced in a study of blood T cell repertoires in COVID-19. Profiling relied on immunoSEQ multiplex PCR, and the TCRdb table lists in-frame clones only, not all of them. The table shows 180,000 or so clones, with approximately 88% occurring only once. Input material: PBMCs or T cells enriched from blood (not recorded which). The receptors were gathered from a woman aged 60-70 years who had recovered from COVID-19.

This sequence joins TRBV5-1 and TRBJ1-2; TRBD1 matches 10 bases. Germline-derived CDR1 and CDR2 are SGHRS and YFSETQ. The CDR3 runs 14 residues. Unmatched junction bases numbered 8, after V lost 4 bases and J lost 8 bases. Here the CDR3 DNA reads TGCGCCAGCAGCGGTACCGGGACAGGGGAAGGCTACACCTTC. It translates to CASSGTGTGEGYTF. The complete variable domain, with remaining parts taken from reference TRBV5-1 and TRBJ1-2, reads KAGVTQTPRYLIKTRGQQVTLSCSPISGHRSVSWYQQTPGQGLQFLFEYFSETQRNKGNFPGRFSGRQFSNSRSEMNVSTLELGDSALYLCASSGTGTGEGYTFGSGTRLTVV.

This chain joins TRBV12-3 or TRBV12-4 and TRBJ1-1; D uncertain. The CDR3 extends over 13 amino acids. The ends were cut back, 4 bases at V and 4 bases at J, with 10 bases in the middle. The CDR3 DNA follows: TGTGCCAGCAGTTCCGACGGCGGCACTGAAGCTTTCTTT. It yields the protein CASSSDGGTEAFF.

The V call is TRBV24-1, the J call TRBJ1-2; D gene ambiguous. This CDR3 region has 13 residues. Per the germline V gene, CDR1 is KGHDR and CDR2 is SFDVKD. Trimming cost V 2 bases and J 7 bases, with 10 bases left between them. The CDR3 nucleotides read TGTGCCACCAGTGATTCGACGGGGAGTGGCTACACCTTC. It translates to CATSDSTGSGYTF.

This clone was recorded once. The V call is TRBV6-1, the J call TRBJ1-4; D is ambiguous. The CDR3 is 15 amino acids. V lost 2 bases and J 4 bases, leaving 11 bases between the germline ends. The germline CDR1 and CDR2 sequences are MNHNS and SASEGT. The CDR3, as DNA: TGTGCCAGCAGTGAACTTGGAGGGAATAATGAAAAACTGTTTTTT. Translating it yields CASSELGGNNEKLFF.

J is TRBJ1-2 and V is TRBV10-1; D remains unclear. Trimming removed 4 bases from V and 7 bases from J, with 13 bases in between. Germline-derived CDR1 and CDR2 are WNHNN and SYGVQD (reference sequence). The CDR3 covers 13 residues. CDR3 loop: CASSASFGAGYTF. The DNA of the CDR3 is TGCGCCAGCAGTGCCAGCTTTGGAGCTGGCTACACCTTC.

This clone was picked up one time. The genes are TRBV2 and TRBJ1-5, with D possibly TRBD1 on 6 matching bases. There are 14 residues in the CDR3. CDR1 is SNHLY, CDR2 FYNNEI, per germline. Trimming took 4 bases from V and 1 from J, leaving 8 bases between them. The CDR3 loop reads CASSGTESNQPQHF. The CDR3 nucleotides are TGTGCCAGCAGTGGGACAGAGAGCAATCAGCCCCAGCATTTT. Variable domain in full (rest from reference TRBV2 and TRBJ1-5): EPEVTQTPSHQVTQMGQEVILRCVPISNHLYFYWYRQILGQKVEFLVSFYNNEISEKSEIFDDQFSVERPDGSNFTLKIRSTKLEDSAMYFCASSGTESNQPQHFGDGTRLSIL.

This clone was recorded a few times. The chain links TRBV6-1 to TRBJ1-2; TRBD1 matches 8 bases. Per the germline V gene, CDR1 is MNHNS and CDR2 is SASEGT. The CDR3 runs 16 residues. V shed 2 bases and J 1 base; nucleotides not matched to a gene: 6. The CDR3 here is CASSEMGQALNYGYTF. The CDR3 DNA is TGTGCCAGCAGTGAAATGGGACAGGCCCTTAACTATGGCTACACCTTC.

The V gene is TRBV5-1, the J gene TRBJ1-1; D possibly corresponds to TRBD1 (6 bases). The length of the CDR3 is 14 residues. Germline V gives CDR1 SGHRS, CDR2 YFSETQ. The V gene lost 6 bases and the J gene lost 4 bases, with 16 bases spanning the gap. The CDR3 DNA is TGCGCCAGCAAGGCGGGCCCAGGGGCCACTGAAGCTTTCTTT. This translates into CASKAGPGATEAFF.

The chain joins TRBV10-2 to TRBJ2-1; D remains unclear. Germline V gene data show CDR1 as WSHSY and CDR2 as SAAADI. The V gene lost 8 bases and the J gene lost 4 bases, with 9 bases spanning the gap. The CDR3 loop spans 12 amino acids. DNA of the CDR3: TGCGCCAGCGGAGACCCTTACAATGAGCAGTTCTTC. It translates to CASGDPYNEQFF.

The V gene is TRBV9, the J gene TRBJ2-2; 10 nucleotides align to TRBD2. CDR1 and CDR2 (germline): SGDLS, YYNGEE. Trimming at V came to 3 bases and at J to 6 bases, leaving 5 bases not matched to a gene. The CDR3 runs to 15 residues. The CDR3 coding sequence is TGTGCCAGCAGCGGAAGCGGGGGGGTTGCCGGGGAGCTGTTTTTT. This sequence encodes CASSGSGGVAGELFF.

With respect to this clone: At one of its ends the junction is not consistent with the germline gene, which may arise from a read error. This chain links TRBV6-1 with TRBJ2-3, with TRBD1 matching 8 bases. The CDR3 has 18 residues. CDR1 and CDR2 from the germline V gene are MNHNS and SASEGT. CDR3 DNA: TGCGCCAGCAGTGACCACGCCGCAAGCAGGGGGCTTGGAGATACGCAGTATTTT. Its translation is CASSDHAASRGLGDTQYF.

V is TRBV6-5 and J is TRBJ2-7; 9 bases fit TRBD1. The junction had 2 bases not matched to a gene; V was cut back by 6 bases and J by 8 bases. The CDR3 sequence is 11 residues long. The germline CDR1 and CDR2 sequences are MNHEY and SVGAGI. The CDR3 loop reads CASRDRGKQYF. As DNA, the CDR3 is TGTGCCAGCAGGGACAGGGGAAAGCAGTACTTC.

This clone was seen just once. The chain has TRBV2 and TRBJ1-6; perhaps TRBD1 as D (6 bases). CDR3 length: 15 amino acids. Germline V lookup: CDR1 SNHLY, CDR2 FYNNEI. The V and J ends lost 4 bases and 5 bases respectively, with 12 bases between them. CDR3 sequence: CASSVGAANNSPLHF. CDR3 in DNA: TGTGCCAGCAGTGTGGGGGCGGCAAATAATTCACCCCTCCACTTT.

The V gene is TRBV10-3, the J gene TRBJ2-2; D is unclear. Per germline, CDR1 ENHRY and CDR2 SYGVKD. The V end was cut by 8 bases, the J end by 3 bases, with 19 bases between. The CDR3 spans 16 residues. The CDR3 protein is CAIAARASQDTGELFF. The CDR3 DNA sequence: TGTGCCATCGCGGCTAGAGCCTCTCAAGACACCGGGGAGCTGTTTTTT.

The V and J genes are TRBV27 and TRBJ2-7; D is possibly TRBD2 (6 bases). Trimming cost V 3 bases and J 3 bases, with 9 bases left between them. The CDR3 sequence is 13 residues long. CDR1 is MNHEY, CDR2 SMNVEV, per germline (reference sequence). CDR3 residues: CASSFPGSYEQYF. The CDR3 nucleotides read TGTGCCAGCAGTTTCCCCGGGAGCTACGAGCAGTACTTC.

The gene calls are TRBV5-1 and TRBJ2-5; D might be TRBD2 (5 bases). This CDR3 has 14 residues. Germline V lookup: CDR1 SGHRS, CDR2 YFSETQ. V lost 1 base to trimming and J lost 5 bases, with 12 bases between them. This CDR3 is CASSLNSGKETQYF. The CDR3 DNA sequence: TGCGCCAGCAGCTTGAATTCGGGAAAGGAGACCCAGTACTTC. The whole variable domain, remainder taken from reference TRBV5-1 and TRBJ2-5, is KAGVTQTPRYLIKTRGQQVTLSCSPISGHRSVSWYQQTPGQGLQFLFEYFSETQRNKGNFPGRFSGRQFSNSRSEMNVSTLELGDSALYLCASSLNSGKETQYFGPGTRLLVL.

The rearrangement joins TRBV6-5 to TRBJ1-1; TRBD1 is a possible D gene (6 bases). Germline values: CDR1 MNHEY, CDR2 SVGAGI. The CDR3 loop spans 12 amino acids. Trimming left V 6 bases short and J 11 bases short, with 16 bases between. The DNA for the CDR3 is TGTGCCAGCAGCTCGGCAGGGGTATGGGCTTTCTTT. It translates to CASSSAGVWAFF.

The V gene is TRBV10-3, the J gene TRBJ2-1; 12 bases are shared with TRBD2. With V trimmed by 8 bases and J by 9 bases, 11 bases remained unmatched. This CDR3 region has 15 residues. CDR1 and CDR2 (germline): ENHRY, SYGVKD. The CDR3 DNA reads TGTGCCATCGGAACTCTAGCGGGAGGGCCAGCTGAGCAGTTCTTC. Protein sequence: CAIGTLAGGPAEQFF.

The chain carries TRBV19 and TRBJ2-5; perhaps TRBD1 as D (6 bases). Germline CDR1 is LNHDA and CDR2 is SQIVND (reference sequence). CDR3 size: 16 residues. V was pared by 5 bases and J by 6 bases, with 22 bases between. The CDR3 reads CASSGDPGHRSKTQYF. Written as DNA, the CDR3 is TGTGCCAGTAGTGGCGACCCGGGACATCGGTCGAAGACCCAGTACTTC.

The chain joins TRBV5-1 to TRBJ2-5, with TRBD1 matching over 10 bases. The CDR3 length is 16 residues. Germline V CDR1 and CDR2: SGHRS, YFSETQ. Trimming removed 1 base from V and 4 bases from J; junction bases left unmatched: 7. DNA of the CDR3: TGCGCCAGCAGCTTGTGGGGACAGGGGATGACAGAGACCCAGTACTTC. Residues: CASSLWGQGMTETQYF.

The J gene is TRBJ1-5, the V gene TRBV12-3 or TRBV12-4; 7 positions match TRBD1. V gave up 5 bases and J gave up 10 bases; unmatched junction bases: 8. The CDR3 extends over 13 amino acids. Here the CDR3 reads CASSLVSGGPQHF. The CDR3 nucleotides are TGTGCCAGCAGTCTAGTCTCAGGGGGTCCCCAGCATTTT.

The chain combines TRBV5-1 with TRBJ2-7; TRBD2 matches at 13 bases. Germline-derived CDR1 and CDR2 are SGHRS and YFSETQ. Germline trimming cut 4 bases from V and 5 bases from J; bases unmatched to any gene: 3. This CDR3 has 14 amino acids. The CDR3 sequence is CASSAGTSGDEQYF. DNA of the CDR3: TGCGCCAGCAGCGCTGGGACTAGCGGGGACGAGCAGTACTTC.

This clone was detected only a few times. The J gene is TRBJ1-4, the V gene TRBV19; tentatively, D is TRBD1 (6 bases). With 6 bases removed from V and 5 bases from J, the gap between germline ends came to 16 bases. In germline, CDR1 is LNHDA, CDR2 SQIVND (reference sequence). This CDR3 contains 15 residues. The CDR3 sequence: CASSGTGLINEKLFF. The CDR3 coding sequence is TGTGCCAGTAGCGGTACAGGGCTGATAAATGAAAAACTGTTTTTT.

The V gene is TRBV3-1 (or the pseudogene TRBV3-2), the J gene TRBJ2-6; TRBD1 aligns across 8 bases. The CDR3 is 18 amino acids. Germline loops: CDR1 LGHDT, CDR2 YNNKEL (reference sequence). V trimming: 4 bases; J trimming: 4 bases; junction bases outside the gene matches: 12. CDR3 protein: CASSRNTGGPSGANVLTF. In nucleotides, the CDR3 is TGTGCCAGCAGCCGTAATACAGGGGGGCCCTCCGGGGCCAACGTCCTGACTTTC.